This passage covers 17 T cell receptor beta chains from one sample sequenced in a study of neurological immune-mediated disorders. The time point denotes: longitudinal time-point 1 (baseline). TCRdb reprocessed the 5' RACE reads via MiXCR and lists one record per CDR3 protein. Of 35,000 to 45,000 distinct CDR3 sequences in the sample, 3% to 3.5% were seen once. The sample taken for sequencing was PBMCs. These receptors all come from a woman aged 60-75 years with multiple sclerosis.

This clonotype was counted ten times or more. The CDR3 DNA follows: TGTGCCAGTAGTTCATACTATGGCTACACCTTC. This gives the protein CASSSYYGYTF. The chain has TRBV19 and TRBJ1-2; no reliable D call. CDR1 LNHDA and CDR2 SQIVND come from the germline V gene (reference sequence). V was trimmed by 5 bases and J by 3 bases, leaving 4 bases between them. This CDR3 spans 11 amino acids.

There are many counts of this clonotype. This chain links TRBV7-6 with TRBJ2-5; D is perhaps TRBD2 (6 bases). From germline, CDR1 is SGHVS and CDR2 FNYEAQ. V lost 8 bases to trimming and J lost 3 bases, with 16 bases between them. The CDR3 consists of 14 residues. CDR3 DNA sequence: TGTGCCAGCGGGACTCGGGGTTCCAAAGAGACCCAGTACTTC. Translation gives CASGTRGSKETQYF. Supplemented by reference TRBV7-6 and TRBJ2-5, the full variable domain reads GAGVSQSPRYKVTKRGQDVALRCDPISGHVSLYWYRQALGQGPEFLTYFNYEAQQDKSGLPNDRFSAERPEGSISTLTIQRTEQRDSAMYRCASGTRGSKETQYFGPGTRLLVL.

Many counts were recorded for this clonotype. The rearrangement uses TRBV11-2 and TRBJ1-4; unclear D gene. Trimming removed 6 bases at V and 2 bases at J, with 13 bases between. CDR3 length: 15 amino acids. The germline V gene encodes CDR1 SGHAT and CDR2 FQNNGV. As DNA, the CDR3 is TGTGCCAGCAGGAGGACCCTTGCGACTAATGAAAAACTGTTTTTT. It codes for CASRRTLATNEKLFF.

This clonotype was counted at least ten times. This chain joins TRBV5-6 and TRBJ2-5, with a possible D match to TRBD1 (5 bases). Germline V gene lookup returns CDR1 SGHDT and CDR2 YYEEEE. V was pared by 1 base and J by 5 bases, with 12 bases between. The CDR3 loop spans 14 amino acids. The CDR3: CASSLRSQAETQYF. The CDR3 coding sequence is TGTGCCAGCAGCTTGCGGTCACAGGCGGAGACCCAGTACTTC.

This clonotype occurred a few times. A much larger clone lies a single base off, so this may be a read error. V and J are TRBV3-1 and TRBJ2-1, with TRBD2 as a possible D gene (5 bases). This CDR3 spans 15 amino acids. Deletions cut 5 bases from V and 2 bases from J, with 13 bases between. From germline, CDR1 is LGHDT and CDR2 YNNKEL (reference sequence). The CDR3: CASSSTPGTYNEQFF. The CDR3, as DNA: TGTGCCAGCAGCTCCACCCCGGGAACCTACAATGAGCAGTTCTTC.

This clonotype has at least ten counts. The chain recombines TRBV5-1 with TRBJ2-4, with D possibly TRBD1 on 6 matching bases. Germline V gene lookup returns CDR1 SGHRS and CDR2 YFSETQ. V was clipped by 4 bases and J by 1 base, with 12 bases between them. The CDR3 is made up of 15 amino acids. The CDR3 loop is CASSPTGLAKNIQYF. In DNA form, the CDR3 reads TGCGCCAGCAGCCCAACAGGGCTGGCCAAAAACATTCAGTACTTC.

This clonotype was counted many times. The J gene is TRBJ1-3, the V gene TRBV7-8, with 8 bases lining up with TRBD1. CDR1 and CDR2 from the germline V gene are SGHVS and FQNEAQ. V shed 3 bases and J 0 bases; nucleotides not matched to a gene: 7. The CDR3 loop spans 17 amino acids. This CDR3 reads CASSFSLQGGSGNTIYF. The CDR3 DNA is TGTGCCAGCAGCTTCTCGTTACAGGGGGGCTCTGGAAACACCATATATTTT.

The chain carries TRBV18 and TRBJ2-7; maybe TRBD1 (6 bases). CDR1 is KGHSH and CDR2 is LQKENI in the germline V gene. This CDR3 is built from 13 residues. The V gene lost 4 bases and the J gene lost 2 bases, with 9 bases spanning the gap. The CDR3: CASSRDTTYEQYF. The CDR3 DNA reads TGTGCCAGCTCACGGGACACGACCTACGAGCAGTACTTC.

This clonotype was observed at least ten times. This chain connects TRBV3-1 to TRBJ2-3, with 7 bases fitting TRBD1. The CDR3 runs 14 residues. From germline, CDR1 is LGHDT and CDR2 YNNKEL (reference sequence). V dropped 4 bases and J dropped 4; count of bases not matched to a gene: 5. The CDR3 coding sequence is TGTGCCAGCAGCCGGAGAGGGGGCGCAGATACGCAGTATTTT. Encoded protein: CASSRRGGADTQYF.

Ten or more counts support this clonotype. The CDR3 loop is CASSYDYEQYF. As DNA, the CDR3 is TGCGCCAGCAGCTATGATTACGAGCAGTACTTC. The V gene is TRBV5-1, the J gene TRBJ2-7; unclear D gene. V lost 3 bases, J lost 4 bases, and 5 bases lay in between. Germline V CDR1 and CDR2: SGHRS, YFSETQ. The CDR3 extends over 11 amino acids.

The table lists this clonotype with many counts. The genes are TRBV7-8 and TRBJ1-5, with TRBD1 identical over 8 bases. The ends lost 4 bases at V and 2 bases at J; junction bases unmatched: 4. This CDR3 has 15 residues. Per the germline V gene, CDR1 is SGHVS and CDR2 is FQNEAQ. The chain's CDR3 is CASSSATGGNQPQHF. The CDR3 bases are TGTGCCAGCAGCTCCGCGACAGGGGGCAATCAGCCCCAGCATTTT.

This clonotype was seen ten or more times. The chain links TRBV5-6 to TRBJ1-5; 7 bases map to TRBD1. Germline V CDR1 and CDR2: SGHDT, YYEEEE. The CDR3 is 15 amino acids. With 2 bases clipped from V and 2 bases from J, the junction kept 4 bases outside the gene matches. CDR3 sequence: CASSLLTGGNQPQHF. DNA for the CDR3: TGTGCCAGCAGCTTACTAACAGGGGGCAATCAGCCCCAGCATTTT. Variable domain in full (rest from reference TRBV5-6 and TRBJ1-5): DAGVTQSPTHLIKTRGQQVTLRCSPKSGHDTVSWYQQALGQGPQFIFQYYEEEERQRGNFPDRFSGHQFPNYSSELNVNALLLGDSALYLCASSLLTGGNQPQHFGDGTRLSIL.

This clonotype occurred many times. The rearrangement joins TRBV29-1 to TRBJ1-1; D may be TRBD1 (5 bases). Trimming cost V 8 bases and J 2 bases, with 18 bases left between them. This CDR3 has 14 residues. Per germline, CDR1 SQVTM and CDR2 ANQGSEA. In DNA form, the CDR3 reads TGCAGCATACGACAAGGGGCCTCTAACACTGAAGCTTTCTTT. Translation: CSIRQGASNTEAFF.

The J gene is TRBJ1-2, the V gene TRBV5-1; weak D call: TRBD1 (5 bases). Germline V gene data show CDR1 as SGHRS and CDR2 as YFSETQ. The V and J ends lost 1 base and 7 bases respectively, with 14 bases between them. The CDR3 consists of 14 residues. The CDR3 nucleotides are TGCGCCAGCAGCTTGAACTTGGGGCAGAGTGGCTACACCTTC. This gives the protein CASSLNLGQSGYTF.

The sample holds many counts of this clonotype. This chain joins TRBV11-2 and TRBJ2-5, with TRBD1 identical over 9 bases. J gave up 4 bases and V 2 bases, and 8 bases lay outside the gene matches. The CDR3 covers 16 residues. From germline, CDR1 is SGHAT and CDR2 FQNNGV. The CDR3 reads CASSLQGQGGRETQYF. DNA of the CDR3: TGTGCCAGCAGCTTACAGGGACAGGGAGGAAGAGAGACCCAGTACTTC.

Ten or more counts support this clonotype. The CDR3 region has the DNA TGCAGTGCTAGAAATCCTAGCGGGGTCTACGAGCAGTACTTC. It codes for CSARNPSGVYEQYF. This chain links TRBV20-1 with TRBJ2-7, with 9 bases identical to TRBD2. CDR3 length equals 14 residues. From germline, CDR1 is DFQATT and CDR2 SNEGSKA (reference sequence). J gave up 3 bases and V 2 bases, and 5 bases lay outside the gene matches.

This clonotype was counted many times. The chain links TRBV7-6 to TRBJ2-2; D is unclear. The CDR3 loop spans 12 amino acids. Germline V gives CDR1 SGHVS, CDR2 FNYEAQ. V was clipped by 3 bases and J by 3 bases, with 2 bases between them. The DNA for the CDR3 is TGTGCCAGCAGCTTCCACACCGGGGAGCTGTTTTTT. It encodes CASSFHTGELFF.